This entry is about one TCR beta chain. Its antigen is undetermined. These data originate in a study of cytomegalovirus exposure and HLA in healthy donors. This PCR relied on a set of 60 Vbeta primers and 13 Jbeta primers. Method: immunoSEQ multiplex PCR; TCRdb's copy keeps in-frame clones and lacks some. The sample has approximately 160,000 clones; 81% are singletons. Germline CDR1 reads MNHNY; CDR2 reads SVGAGI (reference sequence). Unmatched junction bases numbered 8, after V lost 8 bases and J lost 3 bases. The length of the CDR3 is 14 residues. Study-level points and caveats: Available immune exposure information covered CMV serostatus only. In all likelihood, a cluster of highly shared sequence variants was a sequencing artifact. TCR beta V- and J-gene trimming was later associated with a missense DCLRE1C variant. An analysis done earlier found most TCR beta V segments productive about 87% or about 30% of the time.

This sequence joins TRBV6-6 and TRBJ2-7, with 9 bases identical to TRBD2. This sequence was found in a man in his fifties or sixties in good health and CMV-seropositive. The specimen was PBMCs. CDR3 loop: CASQRASGDYEQYF. The CDR3 DNA reads as TGTGCCAGCCAACGGGCTAGCGGGGACTACGAGCAGTACTTC.